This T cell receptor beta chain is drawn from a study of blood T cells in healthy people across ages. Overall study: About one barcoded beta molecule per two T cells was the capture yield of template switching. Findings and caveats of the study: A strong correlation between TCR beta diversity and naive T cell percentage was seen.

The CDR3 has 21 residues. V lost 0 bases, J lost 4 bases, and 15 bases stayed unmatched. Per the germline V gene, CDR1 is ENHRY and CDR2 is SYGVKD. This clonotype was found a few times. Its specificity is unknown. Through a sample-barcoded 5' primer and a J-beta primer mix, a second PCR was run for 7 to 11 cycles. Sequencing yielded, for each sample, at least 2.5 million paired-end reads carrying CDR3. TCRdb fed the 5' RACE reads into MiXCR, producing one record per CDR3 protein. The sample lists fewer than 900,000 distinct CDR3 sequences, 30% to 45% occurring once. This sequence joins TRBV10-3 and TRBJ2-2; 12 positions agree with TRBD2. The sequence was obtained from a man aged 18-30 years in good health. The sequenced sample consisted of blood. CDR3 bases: TGTGCCATCAGTGAGTCAGGAACTAGCGGGGGGCAACACTCGACCACCGGGGAGCTGTTTTTT. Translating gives CAISESGTSGGQHSTTGELFF.